This is a list of T cell receptor beta chains from one sample in a study of blood T cell repertoires in COVID-19. Measured with immunoSEQ multiplex PCR; TCRdb has only the in-frame clones, and not every one. The sample lists around 120,000 clones; 75% to 90% were seen once. Material: peripheral blood. The receptors derive from a woman aged 65 to 85 with acute or convalescent COVID-19. Both conserved end residues are part of each CDR3. The D gene is left open where the match is weak. The size of a clone is reported for some rows only, either as once, few or many, or as a class for expanded clones.

TRBV6-1	TRBJ2-7	-	-	TGTGCCAGCAGTGAAGCAGGAGGGGCGGCCTACGAGCAGTACTTC	CASSEAGGAAYEQYF
TRBV10-1	TRBJ1-1	-	-	TGCGCCACCTCACCCCAGGGTTTTGCCGCTGAAGCTTTCTTT	CATSPQGFAAEAFF
TRBV12-3/TRBV12-4	TRBJ1-1	-	-	TGTGCCACTTTAGGGGAGAACACTGAAGCTTTCTTT	CATLGENTEAFF
TRBV5-1	TRBJ2-5	TRBD1	-	TGCGCCAGCGGACCGAGGGGACAGGTGGGAGAGACCCAGTACTTC	CASGPRGQVGETQYF
TRBV28	TRBJ1-6	TRBD1	-	TGTGCCAGCAGGTGGGACAGCTATAATTCACCCCTCCACTTT	CASRWDSYNSPLHF
TRBV28	TRBJ1-5	-	-	TGTGCCAGCAGTCGGACGGGGGTCTTAGACGGTCAGCCCCAGCATTTT	CASSRTGVLDGQPQHF
TRBV5-1	TRBJ1-4	TRBD1	-	TGCGCCAGCAGCTCCCACACAGGGGCTGTTAATGAAAAACTGTTTTTT	CASSSHTGAVNEKLFF
TRBV6-5	TRBJ2-7	-	-	TGTGCCAGCAGCTTCGTTATGTTCGGGGCGGGGGAGCAGTACTTC	CASSFVMFGAGEQYF
TRBV27	TRBJ2-7	-	-	TGTGCCAGCAGTATCGCCGACAGATCGCCTTCGTGGTTAAGCTCCTACGAGCAGTACTTC	CASSIADRSPSWLSSYEQYF
TRBV10-3	TRBJ2-1	-	-	TGTGCCATCAGGGCCCCGGATGGGCGGGCCCCCAGTTATGAGCAGTTCTTC	CAIRAPDGRAPSYEQFF
TRBV11-2	TRBJ1-3	-	-	TGTGCCAGCAGCTCCGTGGATCGGGCTGGAAACACCATATATTTT	CASSSVDRAGNTIYF
TRBV20-1	TRBJ1-4	-	-	TGCAGTGCTAGTCCCCAGGCCGACGAAAAACTGTTTTTT	CSASPQADEKLFF
TRBV5-6	TRBJ1-3	-	-	TGTGCCAGCAGCCCCGGGGGATTCTCTGGAAACACCATATATTTT	CASSPGGFSGNTIYF
TRBV30	TRBJ2-1	-	-	TGTGCCTGGAGTGGGACAGTGCACAATGAGCAGTTCTTC	CAWSGTVHNEQFF
TRBV5-1	TRBJ1-2	-	-	TGCGCCAGCAGCTTGGAAGGCAGGGGTGGCTACACCTTC	CASSLEGRGGYTF
TRBV21-1	TRBJ2-5	-	-	TGTGCCAGCAGCAAAGAGAGGGAGACCCAGTACTTC	CASSKERETQYF
TRBV28	TRBJ1-6	TRBD1	-	TGTGCCAGCAGCGTCCCGGGACAGGGTCGTTCACCCCTCCACTTT	CASSVPGQGRSPLHF
TRBV6-5	TRBJ2-1	-	-	TGTGCCAGCAGTTACAGTTTGGACTGGGCCAATGAGCAGTTCTTC	CASSYSLDWANEQFF
TRBV6-5	TRBJ1-4	-	once	TGTGCCAGCTTGGTAGCGGGACGGGGAGATGAAAAACTGTTTTTT	CASLVAGRGDEKLFF
TRBV3-1/TRBV3-2	TRBJ2-7	TRBD2	-	TGTGCCAGCAGCCAATTGGGAGGGGCCTACGAGCAGTACTTC	CASSQLGGAYEQYF
TRBV5-1	TRBJ2-7	-	-	TGCGCCAGCAGCTTGGCCGGGACATCCTCCTACGAGCAGTACTTC	CASSLAGTSSYEQYF
TRBV7-8	TRBJ1-2	-	once	TGTGCCAGCAGCTTCTCGACAGAGTACGGCTACACCTTC	CASSFSTEYGYTF
TRBV7-2	TRBJ1-2	-	-	TGTGCCAGCAGCTCTGGGGGGTCACAGAGGGGCTACACCTTC	CASSSGGSQRGYTF
TRBV29-1	TRBJ2-5	-	-	TGCAGCGTTGGCGCCCACCAAGAGACCCAGTACTTC	CSVGAHQETQYF
TRBV28	TRBJ1-5	-	-	TGTGCCAGCAGCTACATTGGAGGGCGGAATCAGCCCCAGCATTTT	CASSYIGGRNQPQHF
TRBV4-1	TRBJ1-3	TRBD1	-	TGCGCCAGCAGCCACCCATGGGACAGGAGGGTGGGTTCTGGAAACACCATATATTTT	CASSHPWDRRVGSGNTIYF